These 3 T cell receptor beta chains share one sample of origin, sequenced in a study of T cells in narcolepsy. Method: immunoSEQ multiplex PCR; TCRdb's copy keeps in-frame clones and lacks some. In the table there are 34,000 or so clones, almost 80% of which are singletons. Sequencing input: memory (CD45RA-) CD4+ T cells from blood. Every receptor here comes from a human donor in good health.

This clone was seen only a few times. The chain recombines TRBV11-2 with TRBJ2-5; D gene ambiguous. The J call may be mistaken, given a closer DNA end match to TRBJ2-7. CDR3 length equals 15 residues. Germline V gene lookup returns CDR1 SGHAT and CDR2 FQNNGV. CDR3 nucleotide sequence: TGTGCCAGCAGCAACTACTCGCCGGGTTCCTACGAGCAGTACTTC. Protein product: CASSNYSPGSYEQYF.

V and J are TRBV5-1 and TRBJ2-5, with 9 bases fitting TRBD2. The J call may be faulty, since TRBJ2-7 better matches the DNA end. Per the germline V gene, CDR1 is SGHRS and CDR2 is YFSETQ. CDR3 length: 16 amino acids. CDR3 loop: CASSLASGTSLNEQYF. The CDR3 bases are TGCGCCAGCAGCTTGGCCTCCGGGACTAGCCTAAACGAGCAGTACTTC.

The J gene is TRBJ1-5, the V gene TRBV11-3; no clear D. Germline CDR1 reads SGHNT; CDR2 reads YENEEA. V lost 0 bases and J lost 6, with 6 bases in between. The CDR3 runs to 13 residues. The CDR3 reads CASSLEDSQPQHF. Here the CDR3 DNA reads TGTGCCAGCAGCTTAGAGGATAGTCAGCCCCAGCATTTT. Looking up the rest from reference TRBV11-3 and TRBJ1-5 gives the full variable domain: EAGVVQSPRYKIIEKKQPVAFWCNPISGHNTLYWYLQNLGQGPELLIRYENEEAVDDSQLPKDRFSAERLKGVDSTLKIQPAELGDSAVYLCASSLEDSQPQHFGDGTRLSIL.